This TCR beta chain came from a study of spatial heterogeneity in lung cancer. Study-level findings and limits: Expanded alpha and beta TCR counts within tumors tracked tumor mutation counts.

Time point meaning: sample taken at primary tumor resection. No cell sorting; template was whole RNA from tumor, lung tissue or PBMC. Germline V lookup: CDR1 MNHEY, CDR2 SVGEGT. The CDR3 is made up of 14 amino acids. Unmatched junction bases numbered 6, after V lost 4 bases and J lost 4 bases. This clonotype has at least ten counts. Its antigen is undetermined. In a library made to pick up alpha chains, this beta chain is a stray read with a size that means little. TCRdb reprocessed the 5' RACE reads via MiXCR and lists one record per CDR3 protein. Of 7,300 or so distinct CDR3 sequences detected, more than 13% appear once; the ten largest clones hold 9%.

The receptor comes from a female donor with early-stage non-small cell lung cancer. The sample here was lung tumor tissue, taken at surgery. V is TRBV6-2 or TRBV6-3 and J is TRBJ2-7; TRBD2 aligns across 8 bases. The DNA of the CDR3 is TGTGCCAGCAGTTCGCCCGGGGGGGATTACGAGCAGTACTTC. Its translation: CASSSPGGDYEQYF.